These T cell receptor beta chains were read from a single sample in a study of shared clonotypes between healthy human individuals. Assay used: immunoSEQ multiplex PCR; TCRdb lists only in-frame clones, some missing. Of more than 1,200,000 clones in the sample, approximately 98.5% were seen once. Material: naive CD4+ T cells sorted from blood. Receptors originate from a man between 25 and 39 years old in good health. CDR3s include the opening cysteine and the closing phenylalanine or tryptophan. D genes are given only for firm matches. Clone sizes are given selectively: once, few, many, or a class where the clone is expanded.

D gene,clone size,J gene,V gene,CDR3 DNA,CDR3 protein
NA,NA,TRBJ2-5,TRBV19,TGTGCCAGTAGTCCCTCTTGGGCAGCGTGGACCCAGTACTTC,CASSPSWAAWTQYF
TRBD2,once,TRBJ2-7,TRBV2,TGTGCCAGCAGGTCGACTAGCGGGATAAAGGCCTACGAGCAGTACTTC,CASRSTSGIKAYEQYF
TRBD2,NA,TRBJ2-1,TRBV5-4,TGTGCCAGCACCCTTGGGGCGCTAGCGGGATACAATGAGCAGTTCTTC,CASTLGALAGYNEQFF
TRBD2,once,TRBJ2-1,TRBV4-2,TGTGCCAGCTCCGGCGGGGGAGGGGCTGATAATGAGCAGTTCTTC,CASSGGGGADNEQFF
NA,NA,TRBJ2-2,TRBV5-1,TGCGCCAGCAGCCCCCGGACCGCCCTCCCCGGGGAGCTGTTTTTT,CASSPRTALPGELFF
NA,NA,TRBJ2-7,TRBV27,TGTGCCAGCAGTTCGTCAGGGTACGAGCAGTACTTC,CASSSSGYEQYF
TRBD2,once,TRBJ2-7,TRBV7-2,TGTGCCAGCAGCAAACAACTAGCGGACTCCTACGAGCAGTACTTC,CASSKQLADSYEQYF
NA,once,TRBJ1-1,TRBV7-2,TGTGCCAGCAGTCCGGTTGGTGGGAGGGTTACTGAAGCTTTCTTT,CASSPVGGRVTEAFF
TRBD1,NA,TRBJ2-1,TRBV11-3,TGTGCCAGCAGCTCCCGGACAGGGTTCAATGAGCAGTTCTTC,CASSSRTGFNEQFF
NA,NA,TRBJ2-1,TRBV7-9,TGTGCCAGCAGCCTCCGGGACTCTTCCTACAATGAGCAGTTCTTC,CASSLRDSSYNEQFF
TRBD2,NA,TRBJ2-7,TRBV18,TGTGCCAGCTCACCAGTCTTACGAGCGGGAGCAATAGAGCAGTACTTC,CASSPVLRAGAIEQYF
TRBD2,NA,TRBJ2-3,TRBV7-2,TGTGCCAGCAGCTCACTAGCGGGAGATACGCAGTATTTT,CASSSLAGDTQYF
TRBD2,NA,TRBJ2-1,TRBV7-9,TGTGCCAGCAGCTTAGGGGGACTAGCGGGAGGGTACAATGAGCAGTTCTTC,CASSLGGLAGGYNEQFF
TRBD2,NA,TRBJ2-7,TRBV19,TGTGCCAGTAGAAGACTAGCGGGAGGCGAAAACTACGAGCAGTACTTC,CASRRLAGGENYEQYF
NA,NA,TRBJ1-5,TRBV9,TGTGCCAGCAGCGTTGGGGACTTAAGCAATCAGCCCCAGCATTTT,CASSVGDLSNQPQHF
NA,NA,TRBJ1-1,TRBV29-1,TGCAGCGTAAAAAGACAGGTGACTGAAGCTTTCTTT,CSVKRQVTEAFF
NA,NA,TRBJ1-1,TRBV7-8,TGTGCCAGCAGCTTAGTTCGCACTGAAGCTTTCTTT,CASSLVRTEAFF
NA,NA,TRBJ1-1,TRBV28,TGTGCCAGCAGTTTGATTCTCGGGGGCAGGATGAACACTGAAGCTTTCTTT,CASSLILGGRMNTEAFF
NA,once,TRBJ1-2,TRBV9,TGTGCCAGCAGCGTCCAGAACTATGGCTACACCTTC,CASSVQNYGYTF
TRBD2,NA,TRBJ2-5,TRBV7-8,TGTGCCAGCAGCGCACTAGGCCTAGCGGGAGAAGAGACCCAGTACTTC,CASSALGLAGEETQYF
TRBD2,once,TRBJ2-7,TRBV10-1,TGCGCCAGCAGTGCTAGCGGCACCTACGAGCAGTACTTC,CASSASGTYEQYF
NA,NA,TRBJ2-1,TRBV6-5,TGTGCCAGCAGTAGAACTAGCAGTCTTGGAAATGAGCAGTTCTTC,CASSRTSSLGNEQFF
NA,NA,TRBJ1-1,TRBV5-5,TGTGCCAGCAGCTTCCTCCAGGGATTACTGGTGAACACTGAAGCTTTCTTT,CASSFLQGLLVNTEAFF
NA,NA,TRBJ2-4,TRBV11-2,TGTGCCAGCAGCTTAGTAGGGAAAAACATTCAGTACTTC,CASSLVGKNIQYF
NA,once,TRBJ1-5,TRBV5-1,TGCGCCAGCAGCTTGAGGCCAGGGGATCAGCCCCAGCATTTT,CASSLRPGDQPQHF
TRBD1,NA,TRBJ1-4,TRBV5-4,TGTGCCAGCAGCCACAGGACAGGGAGTAGGAATGAAAAACTGTTTTTT,CASSHRTGSRNEKLFF
NA,NA,TRBJ2-5,TRBV5-1,TGCGCCAGCAGCCCCGGAAAGTACCAAGAGACCCAGTACTTC,CASSPGKYQETQYF
NA,NA,TRBJ2-5,TRBV5-1,TGCGCCAGCAGCTTGATCCCTGTTCAAGAGACCCAGTACTTC,CASSLIPVQETQYF
NA,NA,TRBJ2-5,TRBV6-6,TGTGCCAGCACTCCTACGAGGGGGGTGGGAGAGACCCAGTACTTC,CASTPTRGVGETQYF
NA,once,TRBJ2-5,TRBV28,TGTGCCAGCAGTTTCCGGGTGGGGACCCAGTACTTC,CASSFRVGTQYF
NA,NA,TRBJ1-5,TRBV7-2,TGTGCCAGCAGCCTCGACCAGGATCAGCCCCAGCATTTT,CASSLDQDQPQHF
NA,NA,TRBJ1-5,TRBV28,TGTGCCTCCAACCTCAGCGGGAGGGGTCAGCCCCAGCATTTT,CASNLSGRGQPQHF
NA,NA,TRBJ2-7,TRBV6-5,TGTGCTCACGAACCTAACCACTACGAGCAGTACTTC,CAHEPNHYEQYF
NA,NA,TRBJ2-7,TRBV10-2,TGCGCCAGCAGTGAGGTGGGGTCCTTCCTTGGGCAGCAGTACTTC,CASSEVGSFLGQQYF
NA,NA,TRBJ1-1,TRBV18,TGTGCCAGCTCTTCCGGGACACTGAACACTGAAGCTTTCTTT,CASSSGTLNTEAFF
NA,NA,TRBJ1-1,TRBV7-8,TGTGCCAGCAGCTTAGCGCGACAAACGTCAGCTTTCTTT,CASSLARQTSAFF
NA,NA,TRBJ2-3,TRBV9,TGTGCCAGCAGCGTAGTGGCGGGATCAGATACGCAGTATTTT,CASSVVAGSDTQYF
TRBD1,NA,TRBJ1-1,TRBV7-9,TGTGCCAGCAGCTTAGCCAGGGGGCAAGGCATGAACACTGAAGCTTTCTTT,CASSLARGQGMNTEAFF
NA,NA,TRBJ2-7,TRBV5-4,TGTGCCAGCAGTCGAGAGCGAGTTCGCGAGCAGTACTTC,CASSRERVREQYF
NA,NA,TRBJ1-5,TRBV28,TGTGCCAGCAGCCCCGTCCTCGGGGGTCAGCCCCAGCATTTT,CASSPVLGGQPQHF
NA,once,TRBJ1-5,TRBV5-5,TGTGCCAGCAGCGCAGCAGGAGCCCTCAATCAGCCCCAGCATTTT,CASSAAGALNQPQHF
NA,few,TRBJ1-1,TRBV7-2,TGTGCCAGCAGCGCGGACAGGAACACTGAAGCTTTCTTT,CASSADRNTEAFF
TRBD1,NA,TRBJ2-7,TRBV2,TGTGCCAGCAGAACAGGGGGCGGCTACGAGCAGTACTTC,CASRTGGGYEQYF
TRBD2,NA,TRBJ2-5,TRBV5-1,TGCGCCAGCAGCTCGAAGGGGACTAGCGGGAGAGAGATACAAGAGACCCAGTACTTC,CASSSKGTSGREIQETQYF
TRBD1,NA,TRBJ2-2,TRBV19,TGTGCCAGTAGAGGACAGGGTCCCACCGGGGAGCTGTTTTTT,CASRGQGPTGELFF
TRBD1,NA,TRBJ1-5,TRBV7-8,TGTGCCAGCAGCACCGACAGGGTTGGTAGCAATCAGCCCCAGCATTTT,CASSTDRVGSNQPQHF
TRBD2,NA,TRBJ2-1,TRBV10-3,TGTGCCATCAGTACTAGGACTAGCGGGAGCGGAAGCGGTGGCAATGAGCAGTTCTTC,CAISTRTSGSGSGGNEQFF
NA,NA,TRBJ2-7,TRBV15,TGTGCCACCAGCATGGACGTCGGTGGGTACGAGCAGTACTTC,CATSMDVGGYEQYF
TRBD1,once,TRBJ2-7,TRBV29-1,TGCAGCGTTGAAGGACAGGGGCTCTACGAGCAGTACTTC,CSVEGQGLYEQYF
TRBD1,NA,TRBJ2-7,TRBV10-3,TGTGCCATCAGTGAGTCGAGTGGGGGGACAGGGTTCGAGCAGTACTTC,CAISESSGGTGFEQYF
NA,NA,TRBJ1-1,TRBV10-1,TGCGCCAGCAAAGCGGGACAAGGGAACACTGAAGCTTTCTTT,CASKAGQGNTEAFF
NA,NA,TRBJ2-3,TRBV6-4,TGTGCCAGCAGCTTGTCGGGCAAGAGCACAGATACGCAGTATTTT,CASSLSGKSTDTQYF